Given below is one T cell receptor beta chain in context. TCRdb's copy holds only in-frame clones and misses some; the assay was immunoSEQ multiplex PCR. The sample comprises about 120,000 clones, about 84% of which are singletons, and under 5% rests with the top ten. This entry is derived from a study of blood T cell repertoires in COVID-19. Looking at the study overall: Material from acute and convalescent COVID-19 was sourced from the United States, Italy and Spain.

Germline V gives CDR1 SGHNT, CDR2 YENEEA. The CDR3 runs 15 residues. The V end lost 1 base, the J end lost 1 base, and 11 bases lay between the germline ends. The source material was peripheral blood. The chain carries TRBV11-3 and TRBJ2-7; a weak D match, TRBD2 (5 bases). This clonotype originated in a man aged 55 to 70 with acute or convalescent COVID-19. CDR3 sequence (DNA): TGTGCCAGCAGCTTAGCCGGAGGTGAATCCTACGAGCAGTACTTC. Protein sequence: CASSLAGGESYEQYF.